The 5 T cell receptor beta chains reported below all come from one sample, sequenced in a study of technical replicates of blood from several donors. TCRdb keeps only in-frame clones here, not all; method: immunoSEQ multiplex PCR. The sample carries under 15,000 clones, about 90% recorded once. The sequencing input was PBMCs. Receptors were obtained from a human donor in good health.

CDR3 in DNA: TGTGCCAGCAGCCACGGGCTAGCGGACTCCTACGAGCAGTACTTC. Protein sequence: CASSHGLADSYEQYF. This rearrangement joins TRBV7-9 to TRBJ2-7, with TRBD2 identical over 7 bases. Germline V gene sequence: CDR1 SEHNR, CDR2 FQNEAQ (reference sequence). The CDR3 extends over 15 amino acids. V dropped 5 bases and J dropped 0; count of bases not matched to a gene: 7.

The CDR3 DNA follows: TGTGCCAGCGGACGGACAGTCGCTCCAAGTTCTGGGGCCAACGTCCTGACTTTC. Translating gives CASGRTVAPSSGANVLTF. This chain joins TRBV5-4 and TRBJ2-6; the D gene is possibly TRBD1 (6 bases). Trimming took off 7 bases at V and 1 base at J, with 21 bases between the two ends. Germline V gives CDR1 SGHNT, CDR2 YYREEE (reference sequence). The CDR3 runs 18 residues.

The sample holds a few counts of this clone. The chain recombines TRBV6-6 with TRBJ1-1; TRBD1 agrees at 7 bases. V was pared by 5 bases and J by 2 bases, with 2 bases of the junction left unmatched. Looked up from germline, CDR1 is MNHNY and CDR2 is SVGAGI (reference sequence). The CDR3 runs 13 residues. In DNA form, the CDR3 reads TGTGCCAGCAGTGACAGGGTAAACACTGAAGCTTTCTTT. It specifies CASSDRVNTEAFF.

This clone was counted a single time. V and J are TRBV28 and TRBJ1-1; D remains ambiguous. The V gene lost 2 bases and the J gene lost 10 bases, with 17 bases spanning the gap. The CDR3 sequence is 14 residues long. Germline CDR1 is MDHEN and CDR2 is SYDVKM. The CDR3 here is CASSLTSEDGRAFF. Here the CDR3 DNA reads TGTGCCAGCAGTTTAACGTCCGAGGACGGGAGAGCTTTCTTT.

V and J are TRBV11-3 and TRBJ2-3; D possibly corresponds to TRBD1 (6 bases). CDR3 size: 14 residues. Germline V gene sequence: CDR1 SGHNT, CDR2 YENEEA. Trimming left V 6 bases short and J 8 bases short, with 18 bases between. CDR3 protein: CASRLQGSSGTQYF. The CDR3, as DNA: TGTGCCAGCAGACTGCAGGGGAGTTCTGGTACGCAGTATTTT.